This T cell receptor beta chain was retrieved from a study of T cell changes during pregnancy in multiple sclerosis. Sequenced by immunoSEQ multiplex PCR; TCRdb stores in-frame clones only, minus some. The sample shows around 39,000 clones, approximately 90% of them seen only once. The CDR3 has 14 amino acids. With V trimmed by 2 bases and J by 5 bases, 7 bases remained unmatched. CDR1 and CDR2 (germline): SGDLS, YYNGEE. The input for sequencing was CD8+ T cells from peripheral blood mononuclear cells, taken in the first trimester of pregnancy. This clonotype was sampled from a female donor with multiple sclerosis, enrolled in a pregnancy study. The J gene is TRBJ2-7, the V gene TRBV9; the match to TRBD2 covers 7 bases. CDR3 DNA sequence: TGTGCCAGCAGCGTTACGGGGGGTTCTAACGAGCAGTACTTC. Translation: CASSVTGGSNEQYF. Together with reference TRBV9 and TRBJ2-7, the CDR3 gives the full variable domain: DSGVTQTPKHLITATGQRVTLRCSPRSGDLSVYWYQQSLDQGLQFLIQYYNGEERAKGNILERFSAQQFPDLHSELNLSSLELGDSALYFCASSVTGGSNEQYFGPGTRLTVT.